This T cell receptor (beta chain) was captured by sequencing in a study of T cell responses to AZD1222 COVID-19 vaccine. The study, taken as a whole, reports: Spike was spanned by vaccine-associated CD4 TCRs, which were dominant at 160-218 and 743-854.

Worth noting for this clone: No antigen is known for it. Other DNA sequences in this specimen translate into the identical CDR3.

The CDR3 runs 12 residues. Germline CDR1 reads GTSNPN; CDR2 reads SVGIG (reference sequence). The V and J ends lost 3 bases and 8 bases respectively, with 10 bases between them. The repertoire was sequenced with immunoSEQ multiplex PCR; TCRdb's copy has only in-frame clones and lacks some. Of approximately 85,000 clones in the sample, 80% to 90% are singletons; the top ten hold 6.3%. The V and J genes are TRBV30 and TRBJ1-4; D uncertain. Sequencing used peripheral blood, obtained on day 0 of AZD1222 vaccination. This clonotype was sampled from an adult in good health. CDR3 loop: CAWSTLREKLFF. The CDR3 DNA follows: TGTGCCTGGAGCACCCTCCGAGAAAAACTGTTTTTT. The complete variable domain, with remaining parts taken from reference TRBV30 and TRBJ1-4, reads SQTIHQWPATLVQPVGSPLSLECTVEGTSNPNLYWYRQAAGRGLQLLFYSVGIGQISSEVPQNLSASRPQDRQFILSSKKLLLSDSGFYLCAWSTLREKLFFGSGTQLSVL.